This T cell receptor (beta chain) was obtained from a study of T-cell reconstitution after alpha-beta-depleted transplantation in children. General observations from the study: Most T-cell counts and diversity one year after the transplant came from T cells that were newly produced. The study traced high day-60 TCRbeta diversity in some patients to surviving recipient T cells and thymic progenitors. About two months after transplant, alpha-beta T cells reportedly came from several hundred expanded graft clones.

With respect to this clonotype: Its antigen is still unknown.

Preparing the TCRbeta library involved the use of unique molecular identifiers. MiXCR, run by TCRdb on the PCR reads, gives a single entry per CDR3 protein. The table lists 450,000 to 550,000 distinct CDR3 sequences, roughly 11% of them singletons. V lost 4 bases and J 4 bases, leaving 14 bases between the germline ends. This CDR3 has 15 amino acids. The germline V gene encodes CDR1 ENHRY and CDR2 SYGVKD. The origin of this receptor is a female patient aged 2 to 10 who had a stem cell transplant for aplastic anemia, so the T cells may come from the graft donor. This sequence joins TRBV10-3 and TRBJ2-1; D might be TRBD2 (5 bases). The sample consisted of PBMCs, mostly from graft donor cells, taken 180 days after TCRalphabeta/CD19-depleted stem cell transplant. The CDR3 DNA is TGTGCCATCAGTGCAGTAGAGCGGTCGTACAATGAGCAGTTCTTC. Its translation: CAISAVERSYNEQFF.